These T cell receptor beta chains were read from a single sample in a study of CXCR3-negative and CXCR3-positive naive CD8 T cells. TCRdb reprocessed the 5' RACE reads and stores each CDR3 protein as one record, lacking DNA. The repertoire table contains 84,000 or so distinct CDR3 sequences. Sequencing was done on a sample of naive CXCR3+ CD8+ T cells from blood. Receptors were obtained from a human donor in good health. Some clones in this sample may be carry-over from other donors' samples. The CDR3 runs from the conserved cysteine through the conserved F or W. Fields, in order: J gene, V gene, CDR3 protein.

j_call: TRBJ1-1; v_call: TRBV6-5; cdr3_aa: CASSYSNKVLAFF
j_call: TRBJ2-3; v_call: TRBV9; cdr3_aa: CASSQTVVMAQYF
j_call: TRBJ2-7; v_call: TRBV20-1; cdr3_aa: CSAHPSPGEQYF
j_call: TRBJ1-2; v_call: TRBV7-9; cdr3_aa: CASSLGPLTGQGDYGYTF
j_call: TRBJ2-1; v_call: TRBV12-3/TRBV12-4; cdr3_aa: CASSLRGGRDNEQFF
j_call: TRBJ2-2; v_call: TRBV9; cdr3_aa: CASSARLAGNTGELFF
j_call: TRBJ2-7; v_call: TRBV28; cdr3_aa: CASSPWGAPYEQYF
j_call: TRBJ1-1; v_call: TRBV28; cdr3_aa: CASTTPRGLNTEAFF
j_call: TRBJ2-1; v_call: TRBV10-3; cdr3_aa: CAISDSYNEQFF
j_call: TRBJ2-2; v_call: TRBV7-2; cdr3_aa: CASSLGRQGGIGELFF
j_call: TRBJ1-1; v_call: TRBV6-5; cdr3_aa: CASSYGAGFEAFF
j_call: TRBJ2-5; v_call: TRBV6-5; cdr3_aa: CASSSFGLAGGPGTQYF
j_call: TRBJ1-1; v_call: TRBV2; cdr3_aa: CASSDPGGDTEAFF
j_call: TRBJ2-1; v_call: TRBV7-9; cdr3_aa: CASSFYVGGEQFF
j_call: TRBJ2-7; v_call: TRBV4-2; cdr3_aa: CASSQGRDEQYF
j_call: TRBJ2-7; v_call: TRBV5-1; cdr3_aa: CASSSDQENYEQYF
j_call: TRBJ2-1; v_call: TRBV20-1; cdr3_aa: CSAKTADGNEQFF
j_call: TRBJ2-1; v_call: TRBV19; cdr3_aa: CASRPGTSGTEQFF
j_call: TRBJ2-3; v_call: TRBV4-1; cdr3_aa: CASSQVPPTKLTDTQYF
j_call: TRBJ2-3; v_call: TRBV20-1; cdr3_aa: CSARVPREGRSDTQYF
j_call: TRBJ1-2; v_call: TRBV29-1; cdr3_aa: CSVERIYGYTF
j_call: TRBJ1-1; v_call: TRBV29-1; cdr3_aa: CSVDEGRNTEAFF
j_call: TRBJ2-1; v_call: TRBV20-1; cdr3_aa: CSARDRASGGAYNEQFF
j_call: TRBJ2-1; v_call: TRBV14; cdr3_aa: CASSQGWGVNEQFF
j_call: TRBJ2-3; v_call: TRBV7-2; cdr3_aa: CASSPGLAGTPTDTQYF
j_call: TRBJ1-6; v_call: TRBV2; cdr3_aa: CASSEAHKDRNSPLHF
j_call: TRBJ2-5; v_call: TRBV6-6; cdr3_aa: CASSYTSEETQYF
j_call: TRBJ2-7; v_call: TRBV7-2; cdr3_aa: CAGSLLLTYEQYF
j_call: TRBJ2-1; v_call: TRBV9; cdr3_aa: CASSVVAMSSYNEQFF
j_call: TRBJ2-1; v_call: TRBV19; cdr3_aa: CATKGTYYNEQFF
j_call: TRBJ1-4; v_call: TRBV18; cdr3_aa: CASSTETKATNEKLFF
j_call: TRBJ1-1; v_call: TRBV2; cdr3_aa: CASGRGRLNTEAFF
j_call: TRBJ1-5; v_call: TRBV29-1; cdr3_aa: CSVRVDGNQPQHF